The 19 T cell receptor beta chains in this list originate from one sample, sequenced in a study of blood T cell repertoires in COVID-19 (dated by TCRdb to between 2020 and 2021). Library construction relied on the immunoSEQ multiplex PCR assay. Sourced from immuneACCESS, this table was stored by TCRdb with only in-frame sequences that have V and J called. A share of the clones is absent; for the studies checked, an unresolved V gene accounts for under half, and the remainder has no known explanation. For this sample the table gives under 75,000 clones, of which around 83% were detected only once. Roughly 6.8% of the sample belongs to the ten largest clones. Sequencing input: peripheral blood. The source is a human donor in a cohort sampled during active COVID-19.

This chain uses TRBV6-5 with TRBJ2-1, with TRBD2 matching over 12 bases. V shed 1 base, J shed 6 bases, and the junction held 1 base outside the gene matches. The CDR3 consists of 15 residues. Per the germline V gene, CDR1 is MNHEY and CDR2 is SVGAGI. As DNA, the CDR3 is TGTGCCAGCAGTTACTGGACTAGCGGGGCCAATGAGCAGTTCTTC. Translating gives CASSYWTSGANEQFF.

The gene calls are TRBV7-2 and TRBJ2-3; 7 positions agree with TRBD1. J lost 1 base, V lost 4 bases, and 5 bases had no gene match. CDR1 and CDR2 (germline): SGHTA, FQGNSA. This CDR3 is built from 15 residues. Here the CDR3 DNA reads TGTGCCAGCAGCTCCGGGACAGCCCGCACAGATACGCAGTATTTT. Protein: CASSSGTARTDTQYF. Full variable domain (outside the CDR3, taken from reference TRBV7-2 and TRBJ2-3): GAGVSQSPSNKVTEKGKDVELRCDPISGHTALYWYRQSLGQGLEFLIYFQGNSAPDKSGLPSDRFSAERTGGSVSTLTIQRTQQEDSAVYLCASSSGTARTDTQYFGPGTRLTVL.

The chain couples TRBV7-9 to TRBJ2-3; 7 bases align to TRBD1. V gave up 5 bases and J gave up 4 bases; unmatched junction bases: 3. Germline CDR1 SEHNR, CDR2 FQNEAQ (reference sequence). This CDR3 spans 13 amino acids. The CDR3 loop is CASSPQGADTQYF. CDR3 DNA: TGTGCCAGCAGCCCCCAGGGGGCAGATACGCAGTATTTT.

The chain links TRBV2 to TRBJ2-4; 8 bases are shared with TRBD1. Germline assignment: CDR1 SNHLY and CDR2 FYNNEI. V was pared by 4 bases and J by 0 bases, with 5 bases of the junction left unmatched. The CDR3 is made up of 16 amino acids. The CDR3 here is CASSVEGQVAKNIQYF. CDR3 sequence (DNA): TGTGCCAGCAGTGTAGAGGGACAGGTAGCCAAAAACATTCAGTACTTC.

This sequence joins TRBV7-2 and TRBJ2-7, with no clear D. Trimming took off 3 bases at V and 5 bases at J, with 17 bases between the two ends. CDR3 size: 15 residues. Germline V gene sequence: CDR1 SGHTA, CDR2 FQGNSA. The CDR3 loop reads CASSFLGPPKHEQYF. CDR3 nucleotides: TGTGCCAGCAGCTTTTTGGGCCCACCTAAACACGAGCAGTACTTC.

The chain carries TRBV27 and TRBJ2-7; 10 bases align to TRBD2. The CDR3 spans 17 residues. V dropped 3 bases and J dropped 3; count of bases not matched to a gene: 11. Germline loops: CDR1 MNHEY, CDR2 SMNVEV (reference sequence). This chain's CDR3 is CASSFRLGTSDVYEQYF. For the CDR3, the DNA is TGTGCCAGCAGTTTCCGGCTCGGGACTAGCGACGTCTACGAGCAGTACTTC.

This clone was counted only a few times. The J gene is TRBJ1-6, the V gene TRBV6-5, with D maybe TRBD1 (5 bases). The germline CDR1 and CDR2 sequences are MNHEY and SVGAGI. With 0 bases removed from V and 14 bases from J, the gap between germline ends came to 14 bases. The CDR3 totals 14 residues. The CDR3 here is CASSYSLGLWALHF. CDR3 in DNA: TGTGCCAGCAGTTACTCGCTGGGGCTTTGGGCCCTCCACTTT.

To note about this clone: Within the sample, other DNA sequences also encode this same CDR3. The chain carries TRBV28 and TRBJ1-2, with D uncertain. Deletions cut 2 bases from V and 5 bases from J, with 6 bases between. Germline V CDR1 and CDR2: MDHEN, SYDVKM. This CDR3 has 12 amino acids. CDR3 sequence (DNA): TGTGCCAGCAGTTTACGTTTATATGGCTACACCTTC. Its translation is CASSLRLYGYTF.

The rearrangement joins TRBV3-1 (or the pseudogene TRBV3-2) to TRBJ2-1, with 10 bases lining up with TRBD1. This CDR3 has 17 amino acids. The J segment lost 0 bases and the V segment lost 1 base, leaving 3 bases of the junction unmatched. Per germline, CDR1 LGHDT and CDR2 YNNKEL (reference sequence). The CDR3 DNA follows: TGTGCCAGCAGCCAAGGGGGACAGGGGAGCTCCTACAATGAGCAGTTCTTC. Encoded protein: CASSQGGQGSSYNEQFF.

In the case of this clone: The junction shows a germline mismatch at one end, possibly a read error. The chain has TRBV9 and TRBJ1-6; D may be TRBD1 (6 bases). The CDR3 sequence is 17 residues long. CDR1 SGDLS and CDR2 YYNGEE come from the germline V gene. The DNA of the CDR3 is TGTGCCAGCAGCGAGGGGGAGACAGGTCAACGGTGGTCACCCTTCCACTTT. It codes for CASSEGETGQRWSPFHF. Full variable domain (outside the CDR3, taken from reference TRBV9 and TRBJ1-6): DSGVTQTPKHLITATGQRVTLRCSPRSGDLSVYWYQQSLDQGLQFLIQYYNGEERAKGNILERFSAQQFPDLHSELNLSSLELGDSALYFCASSEGETGQRWSPFHFGNGTRLTVT.

This clone came up once. The V call is TRBV5-6, the J call TRBJ1-1; 7 positions agree with TRBD1. This CDR3 comprises 13 residues. Germline-derived CDR1 and CDR2 are SGHDT and YYEEEE. The trim removed 2 bases at V and 11 bases at J, leaving 9 bases unmatched. The CDR3 DNA is TGTGCCAGCAGCTTTCTCGGGACAGCGGATGCTTTCTTT. This gives the protein CASSFLGTADAFF.

The genes are TRBV19 and TRBJ1-3; no clear D gene. The CDR3 runs 15 residues. V was pared by 6 bases and J by 0 bases, with 12 bases between. Germline CDR1 and CDR2: LNHDA and SQIVND (reference sequence). The CDR3 reads CASSLRLISGNTIYF. The CDR3 DNA sequence: TGTGCCAGTAGCCTCAGGCTTATCTCTGGAAACACCATATATTTT.

V gene TRBV7-9 combines with J gene TRBJ2-3; 8 bases align to TRBD2. Germline V CDR1 and CDR2: SEHNR, FQNEAQ (reference sequence). CDR3 length equals 16 residues. V was clipped by 4 bases and J by 6 bases; unmatched bases: 12. CDR3 protein: CASSSRSGGPTDTQYF. For the CDR3, the DNA is TGTGCCAGCAGCTCCCGCTCGGGGGGGCCAACGGATACGCAGTATTTT.

The rearrangement joins TRBV10-3 to TRBJ2-1; 9 nucleotides line up with TRBD1. CDR3 length equals 15 residues. Per the germline V gene, CDR1 is ENHRY and CDR2 is SYGVKD. J gave up 9 bases and V 1 base, and 7 bases lay outside the gene matches. Written as DNA, the CDR3 is TGTGCCATCAGTGAGTGGGGGACAGGGATCTCTGAGCAGTTCTTC. It encodes CAISEWGTGISEQFF.

The table lists this clone with a count of one. The chain is built from TRBV7-9 and TRBJ2-3; 9 bases agree with TRBD2. CDR3 size: 15 residues. V gave up 0 bases and J gave up 7 bases; unmatched junction bases: 5. Germline CDR1 and CDR2: SEHNR and FQNEAQ (reference sequence). The CDR3 is CASSLAGLAGNTQYF. The CDR3 DNA sequence: TGTGCCAGCAGCTTAGCGGGGCTAGCGGGGAATACGCAGTATTTT.

The chain has TRBV5-6 and TRBJ2-6, with a possible D match to TRBD1 (6 bases). Germline CDR1 SGHDT, CDR2 YYEEEE. This CDR3 has 15 amino acids. The V end lost 7 bases, the J end lost 4 bases, and 15 bases lay between the germline ends. CDR3 DNA sequence: TGTGCCAGCGGTATTCAGGGGCCCGGGGCCAACGTCCTGACTTTC. Translated: CASGIQGPGANVLTF.

The V gene is TRBV5-1, the J gene TRBJ2-7, with TRBD1 identical over 11 bases. CDR3 length equals 14 residues. CDR1 and CDR2 from the germline V gene are SGHRS and YFSETQ. With 3 bases clipped from V and 2 bases from J, the junction kept 1 base outside the gene matches. The CDR3, as DNA: TGCGCCAGCAGCTCGGGACAGGGGGCCTACGAGCAGTACTTC. Its translation is CASSSGQGAYEQYF.

This chain uses TRBV2 with TRBJ2-1; possible D gene TRBD1, 5 bases. The CDR3 runs to 15 residues. From germline, CDR1 is SNHLY and CDR2 FYNNEI. The V end lost 5 bases, the J end lost 6 bases, and 17 bases lay between the germline ends. DNA for the CDR3: TGTGCCAGCAGTTTCAAGCATGACAGACTCAATGAGCAGTTCTTC. Translating gives CASSFKHDRLNEQFF.

The chain couples TRBV9 to TRBJ2-5; 9 nucleotides agree with TRBD1. J gave up 4 bases and V 0 bases, and 7 bases lay outside the gene matches. The germline gives CDR1 SGDLS, CDR2 YYNGEE. The CDR3 is made up of 16 amino acids. The CDR3 coding sequence is TGTGCCAGCAGCGTAGAGGGACAGGGTTTTCGAGAGACCCAGTACTTC. This sequence encodes CASSVEGQGFRETQYF.